The 2 T cell receptor beta chains below come from one sample, sequenced in a study of blood T cell repertoires in COVID-19 (dated by TCRdb to 2020 to 2021). Receptor libraries were prepared by the immunoSEQ multiplex PCR assay. In TCRdb, the immuneACCESS table is reduced to in-frame sequences with V and J assigned. These tables do not hold every clone; where another copy was compared, an unresolved V gene accounts for under half, and the others remain unexplained. Here the sample has tens of thousands of clones; roughly 90% occur a single time. About 2.9% of the sample is in the top ten clones. Sequencing was carried out using peripheral blood. The receptors were gathered from a woman aged 50 to 60 with active or convalescent COVID-19.

As regards this clone: One end of the junction does not line up with germline, which may come from a read error. The CDR3 region is CASSALKRDRSFF. CDR3 in DNA: TGTGCCAGCAGTGCGTTGAAAAGGGACAGGAGTTTTTTC. The V and J genes are TRBV2 and TRBJ1-2; 8 bases line up with TRBD1. The CDR3 extends over 13 amino acids. Germline V lookup: CDR1 SNHLY, CDR2 FYNNEI.

This chain links TRBV30 with TRBJ2-5, with 16 bases that match TRBD2. CDR3 size: 18 residues. With 2 bases clipped from V and 2 bases from J, the junction kept 8 bases outside the gene matches. Germline V gene lookup returns CDR1 GTSNPN and CDR2 SVGIG (reference sequence). CDR3 region: CAWSQGLAGGPSQETQYF. In DNA, the CDR3 is TGTGCCTGGAGTCAGGGACTAGCGGGGGGGCCGAGTCAAGAGACCCAGTACTTC.